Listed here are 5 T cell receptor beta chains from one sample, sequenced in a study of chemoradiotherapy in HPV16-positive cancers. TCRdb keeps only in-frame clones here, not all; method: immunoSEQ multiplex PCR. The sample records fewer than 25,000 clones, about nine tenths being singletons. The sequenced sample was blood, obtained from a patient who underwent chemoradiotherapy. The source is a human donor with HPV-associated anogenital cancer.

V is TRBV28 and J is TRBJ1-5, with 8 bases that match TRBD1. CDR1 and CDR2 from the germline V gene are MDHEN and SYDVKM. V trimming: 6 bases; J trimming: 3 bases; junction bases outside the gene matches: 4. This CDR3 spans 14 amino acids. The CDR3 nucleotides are TGTGCCAGCAGACGACAGGGGTCCAATCAGCCCCAGCATTTT. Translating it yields CASRRQGSNQPQHF.

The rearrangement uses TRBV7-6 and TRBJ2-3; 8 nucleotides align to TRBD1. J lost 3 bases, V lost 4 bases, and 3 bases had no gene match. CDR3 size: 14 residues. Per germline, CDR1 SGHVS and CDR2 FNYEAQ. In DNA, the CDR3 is TGTGCCAGCAGCTCAGGGGGCTGGACAGATACGCAGTATTTT. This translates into CASSSGGWTDTQYF. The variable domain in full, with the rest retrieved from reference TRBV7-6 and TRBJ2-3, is GAGVSQSPRYKVTKRGQDVALRCDPISGHVSLYWYRQALGQGPEFLTYFNYEAQQDKSGLPNDRFSAERPEGSISTLTIQRTEQRDSAMYRCASSSGGWTDTQYFGPGTRLTVL.

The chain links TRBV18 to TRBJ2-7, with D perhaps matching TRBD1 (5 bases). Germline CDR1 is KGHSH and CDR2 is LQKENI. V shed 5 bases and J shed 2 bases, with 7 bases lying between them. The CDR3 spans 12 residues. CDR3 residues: CASSRQTYEQYF. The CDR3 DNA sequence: TGTGCCAGCTCAAGACAGACCTACGAGCAGTACTTC. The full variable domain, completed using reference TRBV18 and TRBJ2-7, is NAGVMQNPRHLVRRRGQEARLRCSPMKGHSHVYWYRQLPEEGLKFMVYLQKENIIDESGMPKERFSAEFPKEGPSILRIQQVVRGDSAAYFCASSRQTYEQYFGPGTRLTVT.

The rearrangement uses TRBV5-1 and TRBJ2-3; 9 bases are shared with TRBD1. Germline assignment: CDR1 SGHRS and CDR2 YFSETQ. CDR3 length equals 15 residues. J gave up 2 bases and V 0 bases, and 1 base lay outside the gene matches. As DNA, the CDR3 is TGCGCCAGCAGCTTGGGGGACAGGGACACAGATACGCAGTATTTT. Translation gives CASSLGDRDTDTQYF.

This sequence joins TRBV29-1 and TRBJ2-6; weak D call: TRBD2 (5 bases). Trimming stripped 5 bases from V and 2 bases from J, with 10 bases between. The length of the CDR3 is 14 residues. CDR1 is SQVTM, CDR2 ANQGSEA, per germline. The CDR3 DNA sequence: TGCAGCGTTCCTACTAGTGCTGGGGCCAACGTCCTGACTTTC. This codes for CSVPTSAGANVLTF.